The 2 T cell receptor beta chains listed next were all sequenced from one sample in a study of vaccination effects on CD4 cells after COVID-19. Antigen-specific CD4+ T cell clonotypes were called by their expansion after viral peptide-pool culture in ViraFEST. On roughly day 10 of culture, CD4+ T cells were separated out. Each participant was administered two doses of either the BNT162b2 or the mRNA-1273 vaccine. Only in-frame clones appear in the TCRdb table, and some are missing; sequencing was by immunoSEQ multiplex PCR. The sample includes around 24,000 clones, around 81% of them seen just once. Which antigens these TCRs recognize remains unknown. This specimen was CD4+ T cells from PBMCs cultured with SARS-CoV-2 spike peptides, taken after COVID-19 vaccination. The receptor set was obtained from a human donor who received a COVID-19 vaccine. Some clones in this sample may be carry-over from other donors' samples.

The rearrangement uses TRBV19 and TRBJ1-1; 12 bases agree with TRBD1. CDR1 is LNHDA and CDR2 is SQIVND in the germline V gene (reference sequence). Trimming at V came to 7 bases and at J to 6 bases, leaving 3 bases not matched to a gene. The CDR3 runs to 13 residues. CDR3 in amino acids: CASKGQGAAEAFF. The CDR3 region has the DNA TGTGCCAGTAAGGGACAGGGGGCAGCTGAAGCTTTCTTT.

This chain links TRBV18 with TRBJ1-1; 8 bases fit TRBD1. The CDR3 extends over 14 amino acids. The junction had 3 bases not matched to a gene; V was cut back by 6 bases and J by 0 bases. CDR1 is KGHSH, CDR2 LQKENI, per germline. CDR3: CASSRGQVNTEAFF. The CDR3 nucleotides read TGTGCCAGCTCGAGGGGACAGGTGAACACTGAAGCTTTCTTT.